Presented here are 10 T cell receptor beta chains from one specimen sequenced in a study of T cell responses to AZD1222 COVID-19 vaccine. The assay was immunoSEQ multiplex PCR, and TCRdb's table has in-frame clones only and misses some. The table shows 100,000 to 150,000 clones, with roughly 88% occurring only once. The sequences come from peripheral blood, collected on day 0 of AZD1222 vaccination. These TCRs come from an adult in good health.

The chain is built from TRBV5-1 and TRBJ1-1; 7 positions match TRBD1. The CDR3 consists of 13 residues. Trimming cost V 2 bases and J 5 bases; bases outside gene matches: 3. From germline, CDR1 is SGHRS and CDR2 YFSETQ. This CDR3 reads CASSFTGETEAFF. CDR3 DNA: TGCGCCAGCAGCTTTACAGGGGAAACTGAAGCTTTCTTT.

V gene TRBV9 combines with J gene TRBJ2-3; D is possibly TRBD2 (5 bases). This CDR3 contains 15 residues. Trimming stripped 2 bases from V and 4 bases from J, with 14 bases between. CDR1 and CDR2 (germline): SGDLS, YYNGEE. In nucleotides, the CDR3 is TGTGCCAGCAGCGTCGCCGGCTTCGGGGCAGATACGCAGTATTTT. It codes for CASSVAGFGADTQYF.

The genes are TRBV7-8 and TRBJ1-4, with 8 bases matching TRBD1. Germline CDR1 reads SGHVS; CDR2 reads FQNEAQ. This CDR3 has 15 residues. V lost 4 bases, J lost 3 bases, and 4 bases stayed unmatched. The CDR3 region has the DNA TGTGCCAGCAGCTCCGTACAGGGGGCTAATGAAAAACTGTTTTTT. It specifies CASSSVQGANEKLFF.

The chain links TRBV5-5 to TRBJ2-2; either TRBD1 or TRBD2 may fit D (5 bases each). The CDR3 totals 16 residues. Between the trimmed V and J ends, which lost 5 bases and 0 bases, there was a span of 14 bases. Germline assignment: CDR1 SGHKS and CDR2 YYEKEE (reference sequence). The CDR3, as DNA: TGTGCCAGCAGGAGGACCGGGACCGCGAACACCGGGGAGCTGTTTTTT. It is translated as CASRRTGTANTGELFF.

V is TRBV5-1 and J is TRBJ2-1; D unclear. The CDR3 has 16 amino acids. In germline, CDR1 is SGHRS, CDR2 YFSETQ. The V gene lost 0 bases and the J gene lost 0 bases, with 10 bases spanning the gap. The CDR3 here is CASSLATASSYNEQFF. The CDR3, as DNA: TGCGCCAGCAGCTTGGCCACGGCGAGCTCCTACAATGAGCAGTTCTTC.

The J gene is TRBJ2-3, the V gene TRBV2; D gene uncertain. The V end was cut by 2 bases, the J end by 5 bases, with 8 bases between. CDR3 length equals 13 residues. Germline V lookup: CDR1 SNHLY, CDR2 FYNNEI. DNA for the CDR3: TGTGCCAGCAGTGAATTGGTTGAAGATACGCAGTATTTT. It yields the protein CASSELVEDTQYF.

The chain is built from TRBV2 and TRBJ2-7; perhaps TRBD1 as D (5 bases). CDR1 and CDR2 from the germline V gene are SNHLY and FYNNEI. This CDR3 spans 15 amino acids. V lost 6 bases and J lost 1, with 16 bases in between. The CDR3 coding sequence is TGTGCCAGCAGAGTCGACAGCACAGGATCCTACGAGCAGTACTTC. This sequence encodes CASRVDSTGSYEQYF. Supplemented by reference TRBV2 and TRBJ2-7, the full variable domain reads EPEVTQTPSHQVTQMGQEVILRCVPISNHLYFYWYRQILGQKVEFLVSFYNNEISEKSEIFDDQFSVERPDGSNFTLKIRSTKLEDSAMYFCASRVDSTGSYEQYFGPGTRLTVT.

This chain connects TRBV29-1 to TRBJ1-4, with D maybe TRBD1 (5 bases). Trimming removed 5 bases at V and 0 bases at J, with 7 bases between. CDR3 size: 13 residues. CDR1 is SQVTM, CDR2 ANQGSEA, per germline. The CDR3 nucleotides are TGCAGCGTTCGGGGGGCAACTAATGAAAAACTGTTTTTT. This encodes CSVRGATNEKLFF.

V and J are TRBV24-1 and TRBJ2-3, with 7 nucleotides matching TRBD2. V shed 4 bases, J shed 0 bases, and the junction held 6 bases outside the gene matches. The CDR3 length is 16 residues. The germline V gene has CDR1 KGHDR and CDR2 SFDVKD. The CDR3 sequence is CATSDYSGVSTDTQYF. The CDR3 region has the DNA TGTGCCACCAGTGACTACAGCGGGGTTAGCACAGATACGCAGTATTTT.

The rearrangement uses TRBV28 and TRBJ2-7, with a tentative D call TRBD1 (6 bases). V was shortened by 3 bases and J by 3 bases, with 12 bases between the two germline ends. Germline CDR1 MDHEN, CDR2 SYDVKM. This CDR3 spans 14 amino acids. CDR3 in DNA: TGTGCCAGCAGTTTGCAGGGGACGAGCTACGAGCAGTACTTC. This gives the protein CASSLQGTSYEQYF.